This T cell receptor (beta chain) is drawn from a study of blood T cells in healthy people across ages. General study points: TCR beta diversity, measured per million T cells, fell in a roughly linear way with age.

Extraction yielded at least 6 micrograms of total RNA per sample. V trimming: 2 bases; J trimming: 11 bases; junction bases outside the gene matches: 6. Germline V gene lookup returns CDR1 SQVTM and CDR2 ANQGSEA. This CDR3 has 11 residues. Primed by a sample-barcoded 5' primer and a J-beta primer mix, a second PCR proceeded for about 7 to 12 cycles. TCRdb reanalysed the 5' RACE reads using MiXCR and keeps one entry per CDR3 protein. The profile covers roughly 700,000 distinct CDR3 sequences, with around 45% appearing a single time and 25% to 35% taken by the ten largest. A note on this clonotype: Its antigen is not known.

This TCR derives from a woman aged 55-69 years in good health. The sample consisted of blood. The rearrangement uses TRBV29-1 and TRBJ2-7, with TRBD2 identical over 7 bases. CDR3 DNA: TGCAGCGTTGAAAATGGACTAGAGGAGTACTTC. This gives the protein CSVENGLEEYF.